This TCR beta chain emerged from a study of beta chain features in type 1 diabetes. On the study more broadly: Patients were similar to healthy donors in age and gender (as well as in cell yields).

Findings of the study overall: Unsettled here was the matter of whether HLA type influences TCRB rearrangement. Equally in patients and controls, shorter templates might have been favored by PCR.

Points on this clone: Its antigen is undetermined.

Germline-derived CDR1 and CDR2 are MNHNS and SASEGT. V lost 2 bases and J lost 6, with 11 bases in between. This CDR3 has 15 amino acids. The sequenced template was cDNA made from the entire isolated RNA. The study sequenced naive, central memory and regulatory T cell samples to an average of about 3.9 million reads. The method was immunoSEQ multiplex PCR; TCRdb's version includes in-frame clones alone and lacks a portion of them. The sample consists of tens of thousands of clones, over 50% of them appearing once. The specimen was Tregs from blood. This sequence joins TRBV6-1 and TRBJ1-6, with D unclear. The sequence was collected from a woman between 18 and 30 years old in good health. As DNA, the CDR3 is TGTGCCAGCAGTGAAATAGTGGGCCCTAATTCACCCCTCCACTTT. Its protein is CASSEIVGPNSPLHF.